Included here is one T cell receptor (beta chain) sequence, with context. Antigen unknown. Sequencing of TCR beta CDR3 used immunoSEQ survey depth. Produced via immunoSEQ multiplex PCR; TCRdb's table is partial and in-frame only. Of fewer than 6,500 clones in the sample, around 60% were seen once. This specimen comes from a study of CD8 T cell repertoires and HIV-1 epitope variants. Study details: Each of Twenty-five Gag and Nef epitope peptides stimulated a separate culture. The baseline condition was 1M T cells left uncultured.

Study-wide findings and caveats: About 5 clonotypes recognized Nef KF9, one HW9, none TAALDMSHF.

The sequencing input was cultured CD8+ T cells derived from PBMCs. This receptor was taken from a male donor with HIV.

In DNA form, the CDR3 reads TGCGCCAGCAGTGATCCGGCTCAACCGGACCTCCGCGGTGAGCAGTTCTTC. Its protein is CASSDPAQPDLRGEQFF. This chain links TRBV10-1 with TRBJ2-1, with unresolved D. Germline CDR1 and CDR2: WNHNN and SYGVQD (reference sequence). The CDR3 loop spans 17 amino acids. The V end was cut by 3 bases, the J end by 9 bases, with 24 bases between.